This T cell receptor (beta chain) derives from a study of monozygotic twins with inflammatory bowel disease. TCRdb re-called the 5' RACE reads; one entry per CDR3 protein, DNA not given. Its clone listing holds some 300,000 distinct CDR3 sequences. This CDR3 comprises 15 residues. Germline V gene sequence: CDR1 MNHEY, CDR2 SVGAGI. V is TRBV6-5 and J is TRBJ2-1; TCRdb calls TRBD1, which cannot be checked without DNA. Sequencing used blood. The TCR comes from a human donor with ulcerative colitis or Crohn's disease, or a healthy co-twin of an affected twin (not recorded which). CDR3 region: CASSYEGQEYNEQFF.